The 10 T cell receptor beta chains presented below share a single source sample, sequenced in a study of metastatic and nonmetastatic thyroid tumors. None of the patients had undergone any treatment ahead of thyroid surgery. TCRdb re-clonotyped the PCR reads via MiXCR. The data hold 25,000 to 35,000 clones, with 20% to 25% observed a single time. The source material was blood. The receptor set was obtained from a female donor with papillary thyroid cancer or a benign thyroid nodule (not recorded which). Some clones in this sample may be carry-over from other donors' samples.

Written as DNA, the CDR3 is TGCGCCAGCAGCTTGGACGACGCAGATACGCAGTATTTT. Translated: CASSLDDADTQYF. J is TRBJ2-3 and V is TRBV5-1; D uncertain. This CDR3 comprises 13 residues. Germline V gene sequence: CDR1 SGHRS, CDR2 YFSETQ. Trimming stripped 0 bases from V and 4 bases from J, with 6 bases between.

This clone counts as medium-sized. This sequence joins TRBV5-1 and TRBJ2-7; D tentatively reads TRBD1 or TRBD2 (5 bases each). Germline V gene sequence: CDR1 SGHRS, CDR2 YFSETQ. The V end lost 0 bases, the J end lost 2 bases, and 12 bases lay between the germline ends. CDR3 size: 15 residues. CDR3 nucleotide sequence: TGCGCCAGCAGCTTGGGGGGGACGAATGCCTACGAGCAGTACTTC. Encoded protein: CASSLGGTNAYEQYF.

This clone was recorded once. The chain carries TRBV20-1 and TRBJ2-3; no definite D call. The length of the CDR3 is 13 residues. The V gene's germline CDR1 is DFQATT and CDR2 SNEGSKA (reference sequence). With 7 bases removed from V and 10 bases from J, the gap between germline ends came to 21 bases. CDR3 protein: CSGGGGWPVPQYF. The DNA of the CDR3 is TGCAGTGGTGGTGGTGGGTGGCCAGTTCCGCAGTATTTT.

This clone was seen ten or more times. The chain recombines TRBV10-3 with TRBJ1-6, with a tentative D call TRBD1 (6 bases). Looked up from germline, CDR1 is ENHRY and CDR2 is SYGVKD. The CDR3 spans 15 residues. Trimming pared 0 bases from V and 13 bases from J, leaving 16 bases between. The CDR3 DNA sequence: TGTGCCATCAGTGAGTCGGGGCAGGGGTTTCACCCCCTCCACTTT. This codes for CAISESGQGFHPLHF.

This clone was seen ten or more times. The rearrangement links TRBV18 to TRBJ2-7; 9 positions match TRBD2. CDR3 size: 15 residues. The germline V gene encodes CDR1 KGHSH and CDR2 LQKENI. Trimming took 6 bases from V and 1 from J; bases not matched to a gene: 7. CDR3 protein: CASSPGREGSYEQYF. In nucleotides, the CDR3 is TGTGCCAGCTCCCCGGGGCGGGAGGGTTCCTACGAGCAGTACTTC. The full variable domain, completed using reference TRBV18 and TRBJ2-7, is NAGVMQNPRHLVRRRGQEARLRCSPMKGHSHVYWYRQLPEEGLKFMVYLQKENIIDESGMPKERFSAEFPKEGPSILRIQQVVRGDSAAYFCASSPGREGSYEQYFGPGTRLTVT.

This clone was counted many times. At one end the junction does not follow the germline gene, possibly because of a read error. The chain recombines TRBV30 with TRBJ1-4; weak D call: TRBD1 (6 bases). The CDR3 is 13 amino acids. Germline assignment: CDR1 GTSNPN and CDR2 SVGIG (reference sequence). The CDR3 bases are TGTGCCCGGAGTGCTTCAGGGGTGGAAAAACTGTTTTTT. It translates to CARSASGVEKLFF. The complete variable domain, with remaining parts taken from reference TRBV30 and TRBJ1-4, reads SQTIHQWPATLVQPVGSPLSLECTVEGTSNPNLYWYRQAAGRGLQLLFYSVGIGQISSEVPQNLSASRPQDRQFILSSKKLLLSDSGFYLCARSASGVEKLFFGSGTQLSVL.

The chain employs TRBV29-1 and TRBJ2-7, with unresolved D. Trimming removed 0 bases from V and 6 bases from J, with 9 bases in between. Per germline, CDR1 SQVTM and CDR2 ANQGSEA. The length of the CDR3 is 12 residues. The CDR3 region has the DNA TGCAGCGTTGAAGAGACTGCGGTCGAGCAGTACTTC. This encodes CSVEETAVEQYF.

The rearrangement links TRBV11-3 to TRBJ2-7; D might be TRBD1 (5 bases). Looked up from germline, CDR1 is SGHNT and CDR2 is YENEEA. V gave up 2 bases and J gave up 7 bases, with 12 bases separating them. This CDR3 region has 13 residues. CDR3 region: CASSLSRVGEQYF. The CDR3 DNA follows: TGTGCCAGCAGCTTAAGCAGGGTCGGAGAGCAGTACTTC.

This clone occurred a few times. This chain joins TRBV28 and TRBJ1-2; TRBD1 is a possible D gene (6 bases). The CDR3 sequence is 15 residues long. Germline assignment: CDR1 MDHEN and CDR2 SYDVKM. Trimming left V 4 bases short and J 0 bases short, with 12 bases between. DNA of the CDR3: TGTGCCAGCAGTTACCACGGGACACCTAACTATGGCTACACCTTC. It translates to CASSYHGTPNYGYTF.

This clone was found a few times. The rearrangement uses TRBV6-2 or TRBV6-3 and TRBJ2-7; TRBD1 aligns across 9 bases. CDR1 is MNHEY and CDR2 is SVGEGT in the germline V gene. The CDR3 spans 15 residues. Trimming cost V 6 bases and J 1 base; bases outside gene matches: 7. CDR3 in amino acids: CASRQGQGSSYEQYF. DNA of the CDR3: TGTGCCAGCAGACAAGGACAGGGGAGTTCCTACGAGCAGTACTTC.